This passage covers 24 T cell receptor beta chains from one sample sequenced in a study of early T cells in non-severe SARS-CoV-2 infection. TCRdb reanalysed the 5' RACE reads using MiXCR and keeps one entry per CDR3 protein. Of roughly 60,000 distinct CDR3 sequences listed, approximately 12% are singletons. Source material: whole blood. These receptors were collected from an adult who was a healthcare worker with PCR-confirmed SARS-CoV-2 infection or an uninfected control (not recorded which).

J is TRBJ2-1 and V is TRBV19; the D gene could be TRBD1 or TRBD2 (5 bases each). The V and J ends lost 3 bases and 0 bases respectively, with 9 bases between them. The CDR3 has 15 residues. CDR1 and CDR2 (germline): LNHDA, SQIVND (reference sequence). CDR3 in amino acids: CASSMGESSYNEQFF. In DNA form, the CDR3 reads TGTGCCAGTAGTATGGGGGAAAGCTCCTACAATGAGCAGTTCTTC.

This clonotype was recorded many times. J is TRBJ2-7 and V is TRBV4-2; D gene unclear. Deletions cut 3 bases from V and 2 bases from J, with 8 bases between. This CDR3 is 13 amino acids long. Germline CDR1 LGHNA, CDR2 YNFKEQ. CDR3 sequence (DNA): TGTGCCAGCAGCCATGTCGCGGCCTACGAGCAGTACTTC. Translation gives CASSHVAAYEQYF.

This clonotype was seen only a few times. The gene calls are TRBV30 and TRBJ2-5; D is tentatively TRBD1 or TRBD2 (5 bases each). The germline V gene has CDR1 GTSNPN and CDR2 SVGIG (reference sequence). This CDR3 comprises 14 residues. The V end was cut by 0 bases, the J end by 9 bases, with 17 bases between. CDR3 coding DNA: TGTGCCTGGAGTGTGGGGACCCATAACCCCCCCCAGTACTTC. Amino acids: CAWSVGTHNPPQYF.

The table lists this clonotype with a few counts. The CDR3 bases are TGTGCCAGCAGCCTAAGACGGACGGGAACAATGACCGGGGAGCTGTTTTTT. It encodes CASSLRRTGTMTGELFF. This sequence joins TRBV13 and TRBJ2-2; the D gene is possibly TRBD2 (5 bases). CDR3 size: 17 residues. With 5 bases removed from V and 5 bases from J, the gap between germline ends came to 21 bases. From germline, CDR1 is PRHDT and CDR2 FYEKMQ (reference sequence).

This clonotype was found many times. V usage is TRBV11-2 and J usage is TRBJ2-3; 10 nucleotides align to TRBD2. The length of the CDR3 is 16 residues. V lost 4 bases and J lost 1; bases outside the gene matches: 5. CDR1 SGHAT and CDR2 FQNNGV come from the germline V gene. CDR3 sequence: CASSYEAGGGTDTQYF. The CDR3 DNA is TGTGCCAGCAGCTACGAAGCGGGGGGGGGCACAGATACGCAGTATTTT.

In the case of this clonotype: This may be a read error: a much more frequent sequence differs by one nucleotide. The V gene is TRBV3-1, the J gene TRBJ2-7; 12 positions match TRBD2. CDR3 size: 13 residues. CDR1 is LGHDT and CDR2 is YNNKEL in the germline V gene (reference sequence). The trim removed 7 bases at V and 5 bases at J, leaving 3 bases unmatched. CDR3 nucleotides: TGTGCCAGCATCCGGACTAGCGGGAACGAGCAGTACTTC. It codes for CASIRTSGNEQYF.

The CDR3 DNA reads as TGTGCCAGCAGCTGGACCGGACAGAATGAAAAACTGTTTTTT. This translates into CASSWTGQNEKLFF. The V gene is TRBV7-8, the J gene TRBJ1-4; weak D call: TRBD1 (6 bases). The CDR3 extends over 14 amino acids. Germline CDR1 reads SGHVS; CDR2 reads FQNEAQ. V was cut by 4 bases and J by 5 bases, with 11 bases left in between.

This clonotype has ten or more counts. This rearrangement joins TRBV18 to TRBJ1-2; TRBD1 agrees at 9 bases. J lost 4 bases, V lost 3 bases, and 9 bases had no gene match. Germline V gene data show CDR1 as KGHSH and CDR2 as LQKENI. The CDR3 totals 16 residues. The CDR3 loop reads CASSPGQGMDGYGYTF. DNA of the CDR3: TGTGCCAGCTCACCGGGACAGGGAATGGATGGCTATGGCTACACCTTC.

This clonotype was seen ten or more times. V gene TRBV7-2 combines with J gene TRBJ2-5; no reliable D call. The V and J ends lost 4 bases and 5 bases respectively, with 8 bases between them. CDR1 is SGHTA, CDR2 FQGNSA, per germline. This CDR3 region has 12 residues. The CDR3 sequence: CASSSSAETQYF. The DNA for the CDR3 is TGTGCCAGCAGCTCCAGTGCGGAGACCCAGTACTTC.

This sequence joins TRBV5-6 and TRBJ2-4; TRBD1 might be the D (6 bases). This CDR3 has 14 residues. Trimming cost V 0 bases and J 3 bases, with 7 bases left between them. Per germline, CDR1 SGHDT and CDR2 YYEEEE. In nucleotides, the CDR3 is TGTGCCAGCAGCTTGGAGGACAGCAAAAACATTCAGTACTTC. Its protein product is CASSLEDSKNIQYF.

V and J are TRBV9 and TRBJ2-7; no definite D call. CDR3 length: 14 amino acids. Looked up from germline, CDR1 is SGDLS and CDR2 is YYNGEE. V dropped 2 bases and J dropped 6 bases, with 15 bases sitting between them. The CDR3 DNA sequence: TGTGCCAGCAGCGTCCGGGCCTGGAGTTCCGAGCAGTACTTC. Its translation is CASSVRAWSSEQYF.

The rearrangement joins TRBV20-1 to TRBJ1-1; no reliable D call. V was cut by 3 bases and J by 1 base, with 6 bases left in between. The CDR3 consists of 12 residues. CDR1 and CDR2 from the germline V gene are DFQATT and SNEGSKA (reference sequence). DNA of the CDR3: TGCAGTGCTAGTTTCAGGAACACTGAAGCTTTCTTT. This translates into CSASFRNTEAFF.

The V call is TRBV29-1, the J call TRBJ2-7, with D possibly being TRBD1 (6 bases). This CDR3 is 12 amino acids long. Germline V CDR1 and CDR2: SQVTM, ANQGSEA. V dropped 6 bases and J dropped 4 bases, with 13 bases sitting between them. The CDR3 DNA reads TGCAGCGTAAGACAGGACCCATACGAGCAGTACTTC. Translating gives CSVRQDPYEQYF.

This clonotype was seen repeatedly, ten times or more. The chain recombines TRBV3-1 with TRBJ2-1; 9 nucleotides align to TRBD2. Germline V lookup: CDR1 LGHDT, CDR2 YNNKEL (reference sequence). V shed 1 base and J 4 bases; nucleotides not matched to a gene: 5. This CDR3 comprises 16 residues. In DNA, the CDR3 is TGTGCCAGCAGCCAAGCCCTGAGCGGGAGGTACAATGAGCAGTTCTTC. Amino acid sequence: CASSQALSGRYNEQFF.

This clonotype came up a few times. The rearrangement links TRBV20-1 to TRBJ2-3; 10 nucleotides line up with TRBD2. V shed 1 base and J 5 bases; nucleotides not matched to a gene: 9. CDR1 and CDR2 (germline): DFQATT, SNEGSKA (reference sequence). The CDR3 loop spans 16 amino acids. Here the CDR3 DNA reads TGCAGTGCTAGAGTCTCGCTAGCGGGAGAGTTAGATACGCAGTATTTT. As protein: CSARVSLAGELDTQYF.

This clonotype was picked up a small number of times. The rearrangement uses TRBV6-5 and TRBJ1-6; 9 nucleotides agree with TRBD1. Germline CDR1 is MNHEY and CDR2 is SVGAGI. With V trimmed by 2 bases and J by 8 bases, 1 base remained unmatched. This CDR3 has 14 residues. DNA of the CDR3: TGTGCCAGCAGTTACGGACAGGGGCATTCACCCCTCCACTTT. It encodes CASSYGQGHSPLHF.

Ten or more counts support this clonotype. The chain recombines TRBV5-1 with TRBJ2-7; 10 bases align to TRBD2. The CDR3 covers 15 residues. CDR1 is SGHRS and CDR2 is YFSETQ in the germline V gene. The trim removed 2 bases at V and 2 bases at J, leaving 4 bases unmatched. The CDR3 loop reads CASSFLAGATYEQYF. The CDR3 DNA follows: TGCGCCAGCAGCTTCCTAGCGGGGGCAACCTACGAGCAGTACTTC.

This clonotype was counted ten times or more. The chain employs TRBV4-3 and TRBJ2-5; TRBD2 agrees at 9 bases. The J segment lost 1 base and the V segment lost 0 bases, leaving 0 bases of the junction unmatched. The CDR3 extends over 15 amino acids. Looked up from germline, CDR1 is LGHNA and CDR2 is YSLEER. DNA for the CDR3: TGCGCCAGCAGCCAAGAGCGGGGGGGCCAAGAGACCCAGTACTTC. Its translation: CASSQERGGQETQYF.

This chain connects TRBV3-1 to TRBJ2-7; TRBD2 aligns across 8 bases. The germline CDR1 and CDR2 sequences are LGHDT and YNNKEL (reference sequence). J gave up 3 bases and V 3 bases, and 4 bases lay outside the gene matches. The CDR3 runs 14 residues. The CDR3 DNA sequence: TGTGCCAGCAGCCAGCCGGGACTAGTCTACGAGCAGTACTTC. This codes for CASSQPGLVYEQYF.

The chain couples TRBV7-2 to TRBJ2-2, with 7 nucleotides matching TRBD2. J was trimmed by 2 bases and V by 2 bases; bases with no gene match: 2. Per the germline V gene, CDR1 is SGHTA and CDR2 is FQGNSA. The CDR3 consists of 15 residues. The DNA for the CDR3 is TGTGCCAGCAGCTTAAGCGGGGACAACACCGGGGAGCTGTTTTTT. Translating it yields CASSLSGDNTGELFF.

The V and J genes are TRBV30 and TRBJ1-1; D may be TRBD1 (6 bases). The CDR3 has 11 residues. Trimming shortened V by 2 bases and J by 8 bases, and 9 bases separated the two germline ends. Germline V gene lookup returns CDR1 GTSNPN and CDR2 SVGIG (reference sequence). CDR3 sequence: CAWSPRGEAFF. The CDR3 nucleotides are TGTGCCTGGAGTCCGAGGGGGGAAGCTTTCTTT.

This clonotype has only a few counts. V gene TRBV6-5 combines with J gene TRBJ1-2, with D possibly being TRBD1 (5 bases). There are 14 residues in the CDR3. In germline, CDR1 is MNHEY, CDR2 SVGAGI. Trimming removed 3 bases from V and 4 bases from J, with 12 bases in between. CDR3 DNA sequence: TGTGCCAGCAGTTATCGGAGCGGGGGCTATGGCTACACCTTC. It encodes CASSYRSGGYGYTF.

The chain uses TRBV6-6 and TRBJ2-2, with unresolved D. Germline V lookup: CDR1 MNHNY, CDR2 SVGAGI (reference sequence). This CDR3 is 10 amino acids long. V was clipped by 8 bases and J by 6 bases, with 4 bases between them. CDR3 residues: CASFSGELFF. The CDR3 nucleotides are TGTGCCAGCTTTTCCGGGGAGCTGTTTTTT.

This chain's CDR3 is CASSQDSGRASEQYF. As DNA, the CDR3 is TGTGCCAGCAGCCAAGACAGCGGGAGGGCCTCCGAGCAGTACTTC. This chain joins TRBV3-1 and TRBJ2-7; 10 bases match TRBD2. Germline V gene data show CDR1 as LGHDT and CDR2 as YNNKEL (reference sequence). V dropped 0 bases and J dropped 6; count of bases not matched to a gene: 5. The CDR3 is 15 residues long.